This TCR beta chain stems from a study of T-cell reconstitution after alpha-beta-depleted transplantation in children. In this sample, this clonotype turned up a few times. V gave up 1 base and J gave up 6 bases; unmatched junction bases: 11. The CDR3 loop spans 18 amino acids. Unique molecular identifiers were used in preparing the TCRbeta library. A single record per CDR3 protein comes from TCRdb applying MiXCR to the PCR reads. The data contain around 400,000 distinct CDR3 sequences, over 20% of them singletons. This TCR was recovered from a human donor who donated a stem cell graft to a child with acute myeloid leukemia. This specimen was PBMCs from the stem cell graft donor, taken from the stem cell graft. J is TRBJ2-1 and V is TRBV12-3 or TRBV12-4, with 11 bases matching TRBD2. CDR3 sequence (DNA): TGTGCCAGCAGTTTAGAAGCAGGGGTAGCGGGAGGGCGCAATGAGCAGTTCTTC. Translation gives CASSLEAGVAGGRNEQFF.